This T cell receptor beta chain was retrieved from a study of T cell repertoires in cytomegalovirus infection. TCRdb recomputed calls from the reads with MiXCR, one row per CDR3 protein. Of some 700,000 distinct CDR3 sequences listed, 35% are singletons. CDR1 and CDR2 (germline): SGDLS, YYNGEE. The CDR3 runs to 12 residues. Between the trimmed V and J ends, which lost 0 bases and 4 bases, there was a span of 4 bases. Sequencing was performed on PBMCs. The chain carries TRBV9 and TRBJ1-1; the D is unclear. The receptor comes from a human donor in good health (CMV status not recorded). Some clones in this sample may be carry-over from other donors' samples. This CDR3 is CASSVVGTEAFF. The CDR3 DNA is TGTGCCAGCAGCGTAGTCGGCACTGAAGCTTTCTTT.